This T cell receptor (beta chain) comes out of a study of T cell responses to AZD1222 COVID-19 vaccine. Looked up from germline, CDR1 is SGHAT and CDR2 is FQNNGV. This CDR3 has 13 residues. The V gene lost 8 bases and the J gene lost 2 bases, with 11 bases spanning the gap. This clone was observed a single time. Using immunoSEQ multiplex PCR, the repertoire was profiled, and TCRdb retains in-frame clones only, with some absent. The sample yields about 140,000 clones, approximately 91% seen once. Sample: peripheral blood, taken on day 0 of AZD1222 vaccination. The chain combines TRBV11-2 with TRBJ2-3; weak D call: TRBD2 (7 bases). The source is an adult in good health. This CDR3 reads CASPGGPTDTQYF. In DNA, the CDR3 is TGTGCCAGCCCCGGGGGGCCCACAGATACGCAGTATTTT.